Presented here are 27 T cell receptor beta chains from one specimen sequenced in a study of blood T cell repertoires in COVID-19. Assay: immunoSEQ multiplex PCR; the TCRdb copy retains only in-frame clones and omits some. The data contain around 68,000 clones, 86% of them singletons. Sequencing was carried out using peripheral blood. These receptor sequences come from a man aged 40-49 years with COVID-19, enrolled during active disease.

This rearrangement joins TRBV28 to TRBJ2-4; a possible D gene is TRBD2 (5 bases). Trimming left V 6 bases short and J 0 bases short, with 15 bases between. The germline V gene encodes CDR1 MDHEN and CDR2 SYDVKM. The CDR3 extends over 16 amino acids. For the CDR3, the DNA is TGTGCCAGCAGCGGTTCGGAGCGGCTAGCCAAAAACATTCAGTACTTC. This encodes CASSGSERLAKNIQYF.

This chain connects TRBV19 to TRBJ1-1; D is ambiguous. CDR3 length equals 11 residues. Germline values: CDR1 LNHDA, CDR2 SQIVND (reference sequence). V dropped 4 bases and J dropped 6 bases, with 6 bases sitting between them. CDR3 in DNA: TGTGCCAGTAGTACCTCGGCTGAAGCTTTCTTT. Translating gives CASSTSAEAFF.

V and J are TRBV7-9 and TRBJ1-5; D not resolved. V was shortened by 3 bases and J by 6 bases, with 6 bases between the two germline ends. Germline V gene data show CDR1 as SEHNR and CDR2 as FQNEAQ (reference sequence). The CDR3 contains 12 residues. The CDR3 protein is CASSLEGQPQHF. Here the CDR3 DNA reads TGTGCCAGCAGCTTGGAGGGTCAGCCCCAGCATTTT.

The chain links TRBV7-9 to TRBJ1-4, with 10 bases that match TRBD1. Germline V gene sequence: CDR1 SEHNR, CDR2 FQNEAQ (reference sequence). Unmatched junction bases numbered 7, after V lost 4 bases and J lost 8 bases. The CDR3 runs to 15 residues. The CDR3 region has the DNA TGTGCCAGCAGCTCCCGACAGGGGGCGGACGAAAAACTGTTTTTT. This gives the protein CASSSRQGADEKLFF. Full variable domain (outside the CDR3, taken from reference TRBV7-9 and TRBJ1-4): DTGVSQNPRHKITKRGQNVTFRCDPISEHNRLYWYRQTLGQGPEFLTYFQNEAQLEKSRLLSDRFSAERPKGSFSTLEIQRTEQGDSAMYLCASSSRQGADEKLFFGSGTQLSVL.

This chain connects TRBV2 to TRBJ1-5, with D unclear. Trimming took off 3 bases at V and 0 bases at J, with 6 bases between the two ends. The germline V gene encodes CDR1 SNHLY and CDR2 FYNNEI. The CDR3 has 14 residues. CDR3 sequence: CASSDYRSNQPQHF. In nucleotides, the CDR3 is TGTGCCAGCAGTGATTATCGTAGCAATCAGCCCCAGCATTTT.

This chain uses TRBV7-8 with TRBJ2-7, with TRBD1 matching over 9 bases. The CDR3 has 15 residues. V lost 2 bases to trimming and J lost 2 bases; unmatched junction nucleotides: 4. The germline CDR1 and CDR2 sequences are SGHVS and FQNEAQ. The CDR3 spells CASSLPGTGTYEQYF. In DNA form, the CDR3 reads TGTGCCAGCAGCTTACCTGGGACAGGGACCTACGAGCAGTACTTC.

This clone was found a few times. The V and J genes are TRBV19 and TRBJ2-2, with 7 bases fitting TRBD2. The length of the CDR3 is 14 residues. Losses at the gene ends were 7 bases for V and 1 base for J; bases not matched to a gene: 3. Germline CDR1 and CDR2: LNHDA and SQIVND (reference sequence). CDR3 sequence (DNA): TGTGCCAGTACTAAGCGGGGGAACACCGGGGAGCTGTTTTTT. Its translation: CASTKRGNTGELFF.

This rearrangement joins TRBV6-5 to TRBJ2-1; 8 nucleotides agree with TRBD2. Trimming removed 6 bases from V and 0 bases from J; junction bases left unmatched: 4. There are 15 residues in the CDR3. The germline CDR1 and CDR2 sequences are MNHEY and SVGAGI. The CDR3 nucleotides are TGTGCCAGCAGCTCTACTAGCGGCTCCTACAATGAGCAGTTCTTC. It codes for CASSSTSGSYNEQFF.

This clone has just a few counts. The rearrangement uses TRBV9 and TRBJ2-7, with 9 bases fitting TRBD1. Germline V gives CDR1 SGDLS, CDR2 YYNGEE. V shed 0 bases and J 7 bases; nucleotides not matched to a gene: 8. CDR3 length: 15 residues. The CDR3 DNA follows: TGTGCCAGCAGCGTAGGAGTGACAGGGGGTAAGGAGCAGTACTTC. Its translation: CASSVGVTGGKEQYF.

This clone has more than one count but fewer than ten. CDR3 loop: CASSPRTFVAGYNEQFF. As DNA, the CDR3 is TGTGCCAGCAGTCCTCGGACTTTCGTAGCGGGGTACAATGAGCAGTTCTTC. V and J are TRBV27 and TRBJ2-1, with 8 nucleotides matching TRBD2. V was clipped by 5 bases and J by 4 bases; unmatched bases: 13. The CDR3 consists of 17 residues. CDR1 MNHEY and CDR2 SMNVEV come from the germline V gene (reference sequence).

This clone was seen only a few times. V is TRBV25-1 and J is TRBJ2-7; possibly TRBD1 for D (5 bases). Germline assignment: CDR1 MGHDK and CDR2 SYGVNS. This CDR3 has 16 amino acids. V was pared by 2 bases and J by 1 base, with 15 bases between. The CDR3 loop reads CASSEPQGRGSYEQYF. The CDR3 DNA is TGTGCCAGCAGTGAACCCCAGGGAAGGGGATCCTACGAGCAGTACTTC.

Here the CDR3 reads CAWSPLTGEETQYF. CDR3 coding DNA: TGTGCCTGGAGTCCGTTAACAGGGGAAGAGACCCAGTACTTC. This chain joins TRBV30 and TRBJ2-5; the match to TRBD1 covers 7 bases. This CDR3 comprises 14 residues. V shed 2 bases and J 3 bases; nucleotides not matched to a gene: 6. Germline lookup yields CDR1 GTSNPN and CDR2 SVGIG (reference sequence). The full variable domain, completed using reference TRBV30 and TRBJ2-5, is SQTIHQWPATLVQPVGSPLSLECTVEGTSNPNLYWYRQAAGRGLQLLFYSVGIGQISSEVPQNLSASRPQDRQFILSSKKLLLSDSGFYLCAWSPLTGEETQYFGPGTRLLVL.

V and J are TRBV28 and TRBJ1-5, with D perhaps matching TRBD1 (5 bases). Germline CDR1 MDHEN, CDR2 SYDVKM. Trimming cost V 6 bases and J 7 bases, with 16 bases left between them. The CDR3 spans 14 residues. DNA of the CDR3: TGTGCCAGCAGAGGGGTGGGGAGCGGGCAGCCCCAGCATTTT. Protein sequence: CASRGVGSGQPQHF.

The V and J genes are TRBV19 and TRBJ1-2; 9 bases align to TRBD1. Germline V CDR1 and CDR2: LNHDA, SQIVND (reference sequence). There are 14 residues in the CDR3. V lost 5 bases to trimming and J lost 7 bases; unmatched junction nucleotides: 8. The CDR3 DNA reads TGTGCCAGTAGTCAACAGGGGGCTATTGGTGGCTACACCTTC. Its translation is CASSQQGAIGGYTF.

The chain combines TRBV7-2 with TRBJ2-1; no clear D. V lost 2 bases and J 7 bases, leaving 15 bases between the germline ends. Per germline, CDR1 SGHTA and CDR2 FQGNSA. CDR3 length equals 15 residues. CDR3 coding DNA: TGTGCCAGCAGCTTACACCTCTCTAGTGAGAATGAGCAGTTCTTC. Its protein is CASSLHLSSENEQFF.

The J gene is TRBJ2-2, the V gene TRBV29-1; TRBD1 agrees at 10 bases. V lost 4 bases to trimming and J lost 6 bases; unmatched junction nucleotides: 23. CDR1 SQVTM and CDR2 ANQGSEA come from the germline V gene. The CDR3 totals 20 residues. CDR3 in DNA: TGCAGCGTTGTTGAAGGGACAGGGGCGCGATTGGGGGGGCGGCCCGGGGAGCTGTTTTTT. Amino acid sequence: CSVVEGTGARLGGRPGELFF.

The rearrangement links TRBV30 to TRBJ1-2; tentative D call: TRBD1 (5 bases). This CDR3 has 13 residues. The germline V gene has CDR1 GTSNPN and CDR2 SVGIG (reference sequence). Trimming removed 0 bases at V and 6 bases at J, with 11 bases between. This CDR3 reads CAWSVEGEDGYTF. CDR3 DNA: TGTGCCTGGAGTGTTGAAGGGGAGGATGGCTACACCTTC. The whole variable domain, filled in from reference TRBV30 and TRBJ1-2, reads SQTIHQWPATLVQPVGSPLSLECTVEGTSNPNLYWYRQAAGRGLQLLFYSVGIGQISSEVPQNLSASRPQDRQFILSSKKLLLSDSGFYLCAWSVEGEDGYTFGSGTRLTVV.

This clone has more than one count but fewer than ten. The V gene is TRBV19, the J gene TRBJ1-2; D is undetermined. Trimming shortened V by 5 bases and J by 0 bases, and 10 bases separated the two germline ends. CDR1 LNHDA and CDR2 SQIVND come from the germline V gene (reference sequence). This CDR3 region has 14 residues. The CDR3 loop is CASSPRLANYGYTF. As DNA, the CDR3 is TGTGCCAGTAGTCCGAGATTAGCTAACTATGGCTACACCTTC.

The gene calls are TRBV21-1 and TRBJ1-1; the table's D call of TRBD1 was not tested on the DNA. TRBV21-1 is annotated as a pseudogene. CDR3 size: 15 residues. The CDR3 protein is CASSRKPGTDTEAFF. The CDR3, as DNA: TGTGCCAGCAGCCGCAAACCAGGCACAGACACTGAAGCTTTCTTT.

V usage is TRBV30 and J usage is TRBJ1-6; maybe TRBD1 (5 bases). Trimming removed 1 base from V and 4 bases from J, with 8 bases in between. Germline V gives CDR1 GTSNPN, CDR2 SVGIG (reference sequence). This CDR3 region has 14 residues. The CDR3 bases are TGTGCCTGGAGTGAGGGACTTTATAATTCACCCCTCCACTTT. Residues: CAWSEGLYNSPLHF.

The rearrangement joins TRBV19 to TRBJ1-4; D uncertain. The length of the CDR3 is 15 residues. Trimming removed 3 bases from V and 7 bases from J, with 15 bases in between. The germline V gene encodes CDR1 LNHDA and CDR2 SQIVND (reference sequence). CDR3 in amino acids: CASSITSVEVEKLFF. Written as DNA, the CDR3 is TGTGCCAGTAGTATCACTTCGGTTGAAGTTGAAAAACTGTTTTTT.

This clone showed up just a few times. The chain links TRBV18 to TRBJ1-6; TRBD1 matches 9 bases. Trimming removed 5 bases from V and 8 bases from J; junction bases left unmatched: 4. Germline CDR1 and CDR2: KGHSH and LQKENI. CDR3 size: 14 residues. The CDR3 is CASSMGQGHSPLHF. DNA of the CDR3: TGTGCCAGCTCAATGGGACAGGGTCATTCACCCCTCCACTTT.

The rearrangement joins TRBV1 to TRBJ2-3; the table names TRBD2, a call not compared with the DNA. TRBV1 is a recognized pseudogene. The CDR3 extends over 15 amino acids. In DNA, the CDR3 is TGCACCAGCAGCCGGCTAGCGGGGATGACAGATACGCAGTATTTT. Translating gives CTSSRLAGMTDTQYF.

J is TRBJ1-2 and V is TRBV7-9; 7 nucleotides match TRBD1. V shed 5 bases, J shed 1 base, and the junction held 4 bases outside the gene matches. CDR3 length: 14 amino acids. CDR1 and CDR2 (germline): SEHNR, FQNEAQ (reference sequence). The CDR3 sequence is CASSPGQSNYGYTF. DNA for the CDR3: TGTGCCAGCAGCCCGGGACAGAGTAACTATGGCTACACCTTC.

The chain couples TRBV11-2 to TRBJ1-2, with unresolved D. V shed 1 base and J shed 3 bases, with 3 bases lying between them. Germline V gives CDR1 SGHAT, CDR2 FQNNGV. CDR3 size: 12 residues. The CDR3 nucleotides read TGTGCCAGCAGCTTAGTAGACTATGGCTACACCTTC. It specifies CASSLVDYGYTF.

The V and J genes are TRBV5-1 and TRBJ2-7; the match to TRBD1 covers 9 bases. Unmatched junction bases numbered 8, after V lost 4 bases and J lost 3 bases. The CDR3 is 15 residues long. Looked up from germline, CDR1 is SGHRS and CDR2 is YFSETQ. CDR3 in amino acids: CASSGQPGQGYEQYF. The CDR3 nucleotides are TGCGCCAGCAGCGGACAACCGGGACAGGGCTACGAGCAGTACTTC.

J is TRBJ1-4 and V is TRBV19, with TRBD1 matching over 7 bases. Per the germline V gene, CDR1 is LNHDA and CDR2 is SQIVND (reference sequence). V shed 5 bases, J shed 7 bases, and the junction held 7 bases outside the gene matches. This CDR3 has 14 amino acids. CDR3 DNA sequence: TGTGCCAGTAGTCCTAGGACAGGACGTGAAAAACTGTTTTTT. Translating gives CASSPRTGREKLFF.